The 23 T cell receptor beta chains in this list originate from one sample, sequenced in a study of cytomegalovirus exposure and HLA in healthy donors. PCR involved 60 Vbeta and 13 Jbeta primers. Method: immunoSEQ multiplex PCR; TCRdb's copy keeps in-frame clones and lacks some. The sample includes about 180,000 clones, around 79% of them seen just once. Sequenced input: PBMCs. The receptors originated from a woman in her 40s in good health and CMV-seronegative.

This chain links TRBV10-3 with TRBJ2-5; weak D call: TRBD1 (6 bases). Germline lookup yields CDR1 ENHRY and CDR2 SYGVKD. This CDR3 comprises 13 residues. V gave up 7 bases and J gave up 2 bases, with 11 bases separating them. In DNA form, the CDR3 reads TGTGCCATCACCAGGGGCCCGCAAGAGACCCAGTACTTC. This gives the protein CAITRGPQETQYF.

This chain links TRBV4-2 with TRBJ2-2; D gene unclear. Germline-derived CDR1 and CDR2 are LGHNA and YNFKEQ. The CDR3 has 15 residues. V was clipped by 1 base and J by 6 bases, with 12 bases between them. CDR3 loop: CASSQALESAGELFF. In DNA form, the CDR3 reads TGTGCCAGCAGCCAAGCCCTAGAAAGTGCCGGGGAGCTGTTTTTT.

There are a few counts of this clone. V is TRBV6-5 and J is TRBJ1-1; 8 positions match TRBD1. CDR3 size: 12 residues. Germline V lookup: CDR1 MNHEY, CDR2 SVGAGI. The junction had 6 bases not matched to a gene; V was cut back by 7 bases and J by 8 bases. CDR3 nucleotides: TGTGCCAGCATCCAGGGACAGGCCGAAGCTTTCTTT. It yields the protein CASIQGQAEAFF.

The chain joins TRBV4-1 to TRBJ1-2; the match to TRBD1 covers 8 bases. Trimming cost V 1 base and J 0 bases; bases outside gene matches: 7. Germline loops: CDR1 MGHRA, CDR2 YSYEKL. The CDR3 loop spans 17 amino acids. The CDR3 spells CASSQGTGRGTNYGYTF. The CDR3 region has the DNA TGCGCCAGCAGCCAAGGGACAGGGAGGGGGACTAACTATGGCTACACCTTC.

The chain is built from TRBV7-9 and TRBJ1-1; D is ambiguous. This CDR3 comprises 13 residues. V lost 3 bases and J lost 0, with 5 bases in between. The germline V gene encodes CDR1 SEHNR and CDR2 FQNEAQ (reference sequence). The CDR3 DNA reads TGTGCCAGCAGCTTTCCGTTGAACACTGAAGCTTTCTTT. Translated, it gives CASSFPLNTEAFF.

The chain employs TRBV27 and TRBJ2-1; 11 positions agree with TRBD2. V shed 3 bases, J shed 9 bases, and the junction held 7 bases outside the gene matches. CDR1 is MNHEY, CDR2 SMNVEV, per germline (reference sequence). The CDR3 runs 15 residues. As DNA, the CDR3 is TGTGCCAGCAGTTTCCAGACTAGCGGGAACGGTGAGCAGTTCTTC. This gives the protein CASSFQTSGNGEQFF.

The table lists this clone with a count of one. The chain has TRBV5-4 and TRBJ2-5; D may be TRBD1 (5 bases). The CDR3 is 15 amino acids. The V end lost 4 bases, the J end lost 3 bases, and 16 bases lay between the germline ends. The germline V gene encodes CDR1 SGHNT and CDR2 YYREEE (reference sequence). CDR3 bases: TGTGCCAGCAGCCTCCTTGGCAGGGAAAAAGAGACCCAGTACTTC. It yields the protein CASSLLGREKETQYF.

The chain links TRBV27 to TRBJ2-5; D is perhaps TRBD2 (5 bases). CDR3 length: 13 residues. Germline CDR1 and CDR2: MNHEY and SMNVEV (reference sequence). V gave up 10 bases and J gave up 0 bases, with 12 bases separating them. The DNA of the CDR3 is TGTGCCACGGCTACGGGATACCAAGAGACCCAGTACTTC. This gives the protein CATATGYQETQYF.

This chain uses TRBV11-2 with TRBJ1-4; TRBD1 might be the D (5 bases). Trimming removed 5 bases at V and 0 bases at J, with 19 bases between. Germline CDR1 is SGHAT and CDR2 is FQNNGV. The CDR3 runs to 18 residues. For the CDR3, the DNA is TGTGCCAGCAGCAGTACCCGGGACTGGGCCTCAACTAATGAAAAACTGTTTTTT. Translated, it gives CASSSTRDWASTNEKLFF.

CDR3: CASSVVAGQGLETQYF. CDR3 coding DNA: TGTGCCAGCAGCGTTGTCGCGGGACAGGGTTTGGAGACCCAGTACTTC. V usage is TRBV7-3 and J usage is TRBJ2-5, with TRBD1 matching over 9 bases. Germline loops: CDR1 SGHTA, CDR2 FQGTGA. The CDR3 runs to 16 residues. Trimming removed 5 bases from V and 5 bases from J; junction bases left unmatched: 12.

This sequence joins TRBV5-6 and TRBJ1-1; tentatively, D is TRBD1 (5 bases). The CDR3 has 12 amino acids. Germline V CDR1 and CDR2: SGHDT, YYEEEE. Between the trimmed V and J ends, which lost 2 bases and 8 bases, there was a span of 10 bases. CDR3 coding DNA: TGTGCCAGCAGCTTCGGGACTCGAGAAGCTTTCTTT. This translates into CASSFGTREAFF.

The rearrangement joins TRBV10-2 to TRBJ2-7, with D possibly being TRBD2 (5 bases). Trimming left V 3 bases short and J 2 bases short, with 14 bases between. The CDR3 runs 15 residues. Germline values: CDR1 WSHSY, CDR2 SAAADI. The CDR3 nucleotides read TGCGCCAGCAGTGATCCCCTTCCGAGGGCCTACGAGCAGTACTTC. Translated, it gives CASSDPLPRAYEQYF.

This clone has just one count. The chain uses TRBV10-3 and TRBJ2-1; 12 bases align to TRBD2. Germline V lookup: CDR1 ENHRY, CDR2 SYGVKD. With 2 bases clipped from V and 9 bases from J, the junction kept 5 bases outside the gene matches. The CDR3 covers 15 residues. CDR3 loop: CAISEVRLAGAEQFF. The CDR3 DNA reads TGTGCCATCAGTGAGGTCCGACTAGCGGGAGCTGAGCAGTTCTTC.

The chain uses TRBV11-2 and TRBJ2-5; 13 bases line up with TRBD2. Germline V lookup: CDR1 SGHAT, CDR2 FQNNGV. CDR3 length equals 13 residues. The J segment lost 5 bases and the V segment lost 10 bases, leaving 4 bases of the junction unmatched. The CDR3 DNA sequence: TGTGCCACCAGACTAGCGGGAGGTGAGACCCAGTACTTC. Translation: CATRLAGGETQYF.

V is TRBV6-1 and J is TRBJ2-6, with a tentative D call TRBD1 (6 bases). This CDR3 has 15 residues. V gave up 5 bases and J gave up 0 bases, with 8 bases separating them. The germline gives CDR1 MNHNS, CDR2 SASEGT. CDR3 in amino acids: CASSKDSSGANVLTF. The CDR3 nucleotides read TGTGCCAGCAGTAAGGACAGCTCTGGGGCCAACGTCCTGACTTTC.

This chain joins TRBV4-2 and TRBJ1-1, with 11 bases matching TRBD1. This CDR3 region has 16 residues. Germline CDR1 reads LGHNA; CDR2 reads YNFKEQ. The V segment lost 4 bases and the J segment 0 bases; nucleotides outside the gene matches: 4. The CDR3 coding sequence is TGTGCCAGCAGCCGGGGGACAGGGGGAGTGAACACTGAAGCTTTCTTT. Its translation: CASSRGTGGVNTEAFF.

The chain links TRBV5-6 to TRBJ1-1; TRBD1 is a possible D gene (5 bases). The CDR3 is made up of 14 amino acids. Trimming stripped 1 base from V and 3 bases from J, with 10 bases between. Germline lookup yields CDR1 SGHDT and CDR2 YYEEEE. CDR3 loop: CASSLNRGYTEAFF. Here the CDR3 DNA reads TGTGCCAGCAGCTTGAATAGGGGTTACACTGAAGCTTTCTTT.

The CDR3 loop is CASSLSLASGIYEQYF. The CDR3 nucleotides are TGTGCCAGCAGCTTGTCGCTCGCTAGCGGGATATACGAGCAGTACTTC. The rearrangement joins TRBV7-9 to TRBJ2-7, with 9 bases fitting TRBD2. The J segment lost 4 bases and the V segment lost 3 bases, leaving 10 bases of the junction unmatched. Germline loops: CDR1 SEHNR, CDR2 FQNEAQ (reference sequence). The CDR3 runs to 16 residues.

This clone was seen just once. The J gene is TRBJ2-5, the V gene TRBV5-1; TRBD2 matches at 7 bases. The CDR3 consists of 15 residues. CDR1 and CDR2 from the germline V gene are SGHRS and YFSETQ. V was pared by 1 base and J by 1 base, with 4 bases of the junction left unmatched. CDR3 bases: TGCGCCAGCAGCTTGAGAGCGGGAACCCAAGAGACCCAGTACTTC. It specifies CASSLRAGTQETQYF.

The CDR3 nucleotides are TGTGCCAGCAGCTTAAGGGAGGCAGGTGAAAAACTGTTTTTT. Protein sequence: CASSLREAGEKLFF. The chain couples TRBV7-6 to TRBJ1-4; D unclear. Trimming stripped 2 bases from V and 7 bases from J, with 11 bases between. This CDR3 spans 14 amino acids. Germline-derived CDR1 and CDR2 are SGHVS and FNYEAQ.

V is TRBV5-1 and J is TRBJ2-7; 8 nucleotides agree with TRBD1. This CDR3 has 14 amino acids. The trim removed 0 bases at V and 6 bases at J, leaving 5 bases unmatched. Germline V gives CDR1 SGHRS, CDR2 YFSETQ. Here the CDR3 reads CASSLGQGAVEQYF. CDR3 nucleotide sequence: TGCGCCAGCAGCTTGGGCCAGGGGGCCGTCGAGCAGTACTTC.

The rearrangement joins TRBV6-1 to TRBJ2-7; 8 bases are a match to TRBD1. The CDR3 is 15 amino acids. The trim removed 2 bases at V and 2 bases at J, leaving 5 bases unmatched. Germline V gene lookup returns CDR1 MNHNS and CDR2 SASEGT. CDR3 sequence: CASSEISGGPYEQYF. The CDR3 nucleotides are TGTGCCAGCAGTGAAATCTCAGGGGGCCCCTACGAGCAGTACTTC.

The rearrangement links TRBV5-4 to TRBJ2-1, with 7 bases fitting TRBD2. Germline CDR1 reads SGHNT; CDR2 reads YYREEE (reference sequence). The CDR3 has 15 amino acids. V dropped 0 bases and J dropped 4; count of bases not matched to a gene: 4. The CDR3 DNA is TGTGCCAGCAGCTTGGGGGCGGGGGAATACAATGAGCAGTTCTTC. Encoded protein: CASSLGAGEYNEQFF.